The 31 T cell receptor beta chains in this list originate from one sample, sequenced in a study of CD8 T cells in Susac syndrome. RNA, at about 0.45 to 1 ug, was reverse transcribed with random hexamers. TCRdb reprocessed the immunoSEQ multiplex PCR reads via MiXCR and lists one record per CDR3 protein. The sample contains fewer than 350,000 distinct CDR3 sequences, around 91% of which appear only once. The source material was CD8+ T cells from PBMCs. These receptor sequences come from a human donor with multiple sclerosis.

The rearrangement uses TRBV4-3 and TRBJ1-3; no definite D call. The CDR3 sequence is 16 residues long. The V gene's germline CDR1 is LGHNA and CDR2 YSLEER. The germline V and J ends were trimmed by 1 base and 0 bases, with 10 bases remaining between them. CDR3 sequence: CASSQGRESSGNTIYF. CDR3 nucleotides: TGCGCCAGCAGCCAAGGACGGGAGAGCTCTGGAAACACCATATATTTT.

This clonotype was detected a few times. Its ends do not fully match the called genes, so a read error is possible. The chain links TRBV7-9 to TRBJ2-1; D is ambiguous. CDR1 and CDR2 from the germline V gene are SEHNR and FQNEAQ (reference sequence). CDR3 size: 14 residues. This CDR3 reads CASSPAQANNEQFF. Here the CDR3 DNA reads TGTGCCAGCAGCCCCGCCCAAGCGAACAATGAGCAGTTTTTC.

This clonotype was picked up a small number of times. This chain uses TRBV5-6 with TRBJ1-5; D ambiguous. V gave up 1 base and J gave up 2 bases, with 7 bases separating them. CDR1 SGHDT and CDR2 YYEEEE come from the germline V gene. This CDR3 contains 14 residues. The CDR3 region has the DNA TGTGCCAGCAGCTTGTGGGGAGGCAATCAGCCCCAGCATTTT. Amino acids: CASSLWGGNQPQHF.

This clonotype showed up just a few times. The V gene is TRBV4-3, the J gene TRBJ2-1; no clear D. Looked up from germline, CDR1 is LGHNA and CDR2 is YSLEER. Trimming removed 2 bases from V and 10 bases from J, with 12 bases in between. This CDR3 has 13 residues. This chain's CDR3 is CASSQQIVGEQFF. CDR3 bases: TGCGCCAGCAGCCAACAAATAGTAGGAGAGCAGTTCTTC.

This chain links TRBV12-3 or TRBV12-4 with TRBJ2-1, with TRBD2 matching over 9 bases. The CDR3 sequence is 13 residues long. Trimming cost V 4 bases and J 9 bases; bases outside gene matches: 4. CDR3 sequence (DNA): TGTGCCAGCAGTTCGGGACTAGCTAGTGAGCAGTTCTTC. Translation: CASSSGLASEQFF.

V usage is TRBV29-1 and J usage is TRBJ2-7; 8 positions match TRBD1. This CDR3 has 17 amino acids. J was trimmed by 1 base and V by 4 bases; bases with no gene match: 15. Germline values: CDR1 SQVTM, CDR2 ANQGSEA. The CDR3 loop is CSVVGVQGAFRSYEQYF. The CDR3, as DNA: TGCAGCGTTGTCGGGGTGCAGGGGGCGTTTCGGTCCTACGAGCAGTACTTC.

The chain is built from TRBV6-2 or TRBV6-3 and TRBJ2-7, with a tentative D call TRBD2 (6 bases). From germline, CDR1 is MNHEY and CDR2 SVGEGT. Deletions cut 6 bases from V and 9 bases from J, with 24 bases between. The CDR3 runs 15 residues. The CDR3 region is CASRPRGGFGSGQYF. In nucleotides, the CDR3 is TGTGCCAGCAGACCCCGTGGGGGGTTTGGGTCCGGGCAGTACTTC.

The chain carries TRBV6-5 and TRBJ2-7; no clear D. The V and J ends lost 4 bases and 6 bases respectively, with 7 bases between them. Per the germline V gene, CDR1 is MNHEY and CDR2 is SVGAGI. CDR3 length equals 11 residues. This CDR3 reads CASSSFGEQYF. The CDR3 DNA reads TGTGCCAGCAGTTCTTTTGGCGAGCAGTACTTC.

The chain links TRBV7-3 to TRBJ2-3; 7 positions agree with TRBD2. The CDR3 spans 15 residues. Trimming removed 3 bases from V and 2 bases from J; junction bases left unmatched: 5. In germline, CDR1 is SGHTA, CDR2 FQGTGA. CDR3 nucleotides: TGTGCCAGCAGCTTGGGGGGGTACAACACAGATACGCAGTATTTT. Translating gives CASSLGGYNTDTQYF.

In nucleotides, the CDR3 is TGCGCCAGCAGCCAAGTACAGCGTTCCACCGGGGAGCTGTTTTTT. Protein: CASSQVQRSTGELFF. V is TRBV4-3 and J is TRBJ2-2; D remains ambiguous. V was shortened by 1 base and J by 4 bases, with 10 bases between the two germline ends. This CDR3 comprises 15 residues. Germline CDR1 and CDR2: LGHNA and YSLEER.

The J gene is TRBJ2-7, the V gene TRBV19; D may be TRBD2 (6 bases). This CDR3 spans 15 amino acids. With 5 bases removed from V and 2 bases from J, the gap between germline ends came to 16 bases. Germline V CDR1 and CDR2: LNHDA, SQIVND (reference sequence). The CDR3: CASSAAGGYPYEQYF. The CDR3 bases are TGTGCCAGTAGTGCTGCCGGGGGTTACCCCTACGAGCAGTACTTC.

This rearrangement joins TRBV7-8 to TRBJ2-7; D ambiguous. The V end lost 1 base, the J end lost 5 bases, and 15 bases lay between the germline ends. CDR3 length: 15 residues. Germline loops: CDR1 SGHVS, CDR2 FQNEAQ. CDR3 coding DNA: TGTGCCAGCAGCTTAGGCCTCGACCCCTTGGACGAGCAGTACTTC. Its protein product is CASSLGLDPLDEQYF.

The rearrangement links TRBV6-5 to TRBJ2-3; D tentatively reads TRBD1 or TRBD2 (5 bases each). This CDR3 contains 16 residues. In germline, CDR1 is MNHEY, CDR2 SVGAGI. The ends were cut back, 2 bases at V and 5 bases at J, with 17 bases in the middle. The CDR3: CASSYRPSGPIDTQYF. The CDR3 nucleotides are TGTGCCAGCAGTTACCGACCGTCGGGGCCGATAGATACGCAGTATTTT.

The chain uses TRBV7-9 and TRBJ2-2; 12 bases map to TRBD2. CDR1 and CDR2 (germline): SEHNR, FQNEAQ (reference sequence). V shed 1 base and J 1 base; nucleotides not matched to a gene: 4. The CDR3 is made up of 18 amino acids. CDR3 nucleotide sequence: TGTGCCAGCAGCTTAGTTGGACTAGCGGGATGGAACACCGGGGAGCTGTTTTTT. Translating it yields CASSLVGLAGWNTGELFF.

J is TRBJ1-1 and V is TRBV9; D remains unclear. Looked up from germline, CDR1 is SGDLS and CDR2 is YYNGEE. The CDR3 is 14 residues long. V lost 4 bases to trimming and J lost 1 base, with 11 bases between them. DNA of the CDR3: TGTGCCAGCAGCATCGGGCCCTCGAACACTGAAGCTTTCTTT. Residues: CASSIGPSNTEAFF.

The rearrangement joins TRBV7-9 to TRBJ2-5; tentative D call: TRBD1 (6 bases). Germline CDR1 and CDR2: SEHNR and FQNEAQ (reference sequence). Trimming stripped 2 bases from V and 3 bases from J, with 10 bases between. The CDR3 sequence is 14 residues long. The CDR3 coding sequence is TGTGCCAGCAGCTTATCAGGGGTAGAAGAGACCCAGTACTTC. Translating it yields CASSLSGVEETQYF.

The rearrangement joins TRBV5-5 to TRBJ2-1; D gene ambiguous. Germline CDR1 reads SGHKS; CDR2 reads YYEKEE (reference sequence). The V end lost 4 bases, the J end lost 1 base, and 15 bases lay between the germline ends. This CDR3 comprises 16 residues. The CDR3 protein is CASSPLLADSYNEQFF. CDR3 bases: TGTGCCAGCAGCCCCCTATTGGCGGATTCCTACAATGAGCAGTTCTTC.

The chain joins TRBV30 to TRBJ2-1, with TRBD2 matching 8 bases. V shed 0 bases, J shed 6 bases, and the junction held 4 bases outside the gene matches. The CDR3 sequence is 14 residues long. Germline V lookup: CDR1 GTSNPN, CDR2 SVGIG (reference sequence). The CDR3 DNA reads TGTGCCTGGAGTGTAACGGGAGGGCCCAATGAGCAGTTCTTC. Translating it yields CAWSVTGGPNEQFF.

The chain's CDR3 is CASSKIEGYIDGYTF. CDR3 DNA: TGTGCCAGCAGCAAAATCGAGGGTTATATTGATGGCTACACCTTC. V and J are TRBV21-1 and TRBJ1-2. TRBV21-1 is reported as a pseudogene. The CDR3 has 15 amino acids.

V is TRBV29-1 and J is TRBJ2-1, with 12 bases matching TRBD2. V shed 7 bases, J shed 2 bases, and the junction held 3 bases outside the gene matches. This CDR3 spans 14 amino acids. The germline CDR1 and CDR2 sequences are SQVTM and ANQGSEA. The CDR3 coding sequence is TGCAGCGATCGACTAGCGGGGGCCTACAATGAGCAGTTCTTC. This sequence encodes CSDRLAGAYNEQFF.

The J gene is TRBJ2-3, the V gene TRBV28; D not certain. This CDR3 is 12 amino acids long. Germline V gene sequence: CDR1 MDHEN, CDR2 SYDVKM. V lost 0 bases and J lost 6, with 4 bases in between. As DNA, the CDR3 is TGTGCCAGCAGTTTATGGAGGGATACGCAGTATTTT. This translates into CASSLWRDTQYF.

The CDR3 sequence is CSAWTYGGTEAFF. CDR3 nucleotides: TGCAGTGCTTGGACGTATGGAGGCACTGAAGCTTTCTTT. This chain uses TRBV20-1 with TRBJ1-1; no firm D call. Germline V gene sequence: CDR1 DFQATT, CDR2 SNEGSKA (reference sequence). CDR3 length: 13 amino acids. The V end was cut by 5 bases, the J end by 4 bases, with 14 bases between.

The rearrangement links TRBV27 to TRBJ2-1, with 12 nucleotides matching TRBD1. V shed 5 bases, J shed 7 bases, and the junction held 6 bases outside the gene matches. Germline V gives CDR1 MNHEY, CDR2 SMNVEV (reference sequence). The CDR3 is 15 residues long. CDR3 nucleotide sequence: TGTGCCAGCAGTCTTGGGACAGGGGGCATTAATGAGCAGTTCTTC. Translated: CASSLGTGGINEQFF.

The genes are TRBV25-1 and TRBJ2-7, with D perhaps TRBD2 (5 bases). CDR3 length: 14 amino acids. Germline V gives CDR1 MGHDK, CDR2 SYGVNS. V lost 7 bases and J 0 bases, leaving 13 bases between the germline ends. For the CDR3, the DNA is TGTGCCAGCACAAACTGGGAGAGCTCCTACGAGCAGTACTTC. This gives the protein CASTNWESSYEQYF.

This chain uses TRBV20-1 with TRBJ2-3, with a tentative D call TRBD2 (5 bases). Trimming removed 0 bases from V and 8 bases from J, with 18 bases in between. Germline assignment: CDR1 DFQATT and CDR2 SNEGSKA (reference sequence). This CDR3 has 15 residues. This CDR3 reads CSARDPLANWVTQYF. DNA for the CDR3: TGCAGTGCTAGAGATCCATTAGCGAATTGGGTTACGCAGTATTTT.

This chain uses TRBV15 with TRBJ2-3; 8 bases align to TRBD2. J gave up 1 base and V 1 base, and 7 bases lay outside the gene matches. Per germline, CDR1 LNHNV and CDR2 YYDKDF (reference sequence). The CDR3 is 17 amino acids. CDR3 amino acids: CATSRALLRGGTDTQYF. The CDR3 region has the DNA TGTGCCACCAGCAGAGCCCTTTTGCGGGGGGGCACAGATACGCAGTATTTT. Looking up the rest from reference TRBV15 and TRBJ2-3 gives the full variable domain: DAMVIQNPRYQVTQFGKPVTLSCSQTLNHNVMYWYQQKSSQAPKLLFHYYDKDFNNEADTPDNFQSRRPNTSFCFLDIRSPGLGDTAMYLCATSRALLRGGTDTQYFGPGTRLTVL.

This chain links TRBV6-5 with TRBJ2-2; TRBD1 is a possible D gene (6 bases). The V gene's germline CDR1 is MNHEY and CDR2 SVGAGI. V was pared by 7 bases and J by 1 base, with 13 bases between. The CDR3 extends over 15 amino acids. The CDR3 DNA reads TGTGCCAGCACGACAGGACCCATGAACACCGGGGAGCTGTTTTTT. Its translation: CASTTGPMNTGELFF.

The sample holds one count of this clonotype. The chain uses TRBV19 and TRBJ1-2; possible D gene TRBD1, 5 bases. This CDR3 has 12 amino acids. Trimming removed 9 bases at V and 5 bases at J, with 13 bases between. Germline V gene lookup returns CDR1 LNHDA and CDR2 SQIVND (reference sequence). As DNA, the CDR3 is TGTGCCAGCCGAATGGGGGTGTATGGCTACACCTTC. Encoded protein: CASRMGVYGYTF.

The rearrangement uses TRBV4-3 and TRBJ1-6; D not resolved. Trimming cost V 4 bases and J 0 bases, with 13 bases left between them. There are 17 residues in the CDR3. Germline assignment: CDR1 LGHNA and CDR2 YSLEER. DNA for the CDR3: TGCGCCAGCAGCCGCGAACCCCCTGGCTCCTATAATTCACCCCTCCACTTT. Translated: CASSREPPGSYNSPLHF.

The chain employs TRBV7-9 and TRBJ2-7; the D gene is possibly TRBD1 (6 bases). Looked up from germline, CDR1 is SEHNR and CDR2 is FQNEAQ (reference sequence). Between the trimmed V and J ends, which lost 2 bases and 3 bases, there was a span of 11 bases. The CDR3 spans 14 residues. CDR3 residues: CASSLNREFYEQYF. CDR3 DNA: TGTGCCAGCAGCTTAAACAGGGAATTCTACGAGCAGTACTTC.

V is TRBV4-3 and J is TRBJ1-1; D is unclear. CDR1 and CDR2 from the germline V gene are LGHNA and YSLEER. This CDR3 has 17 residues. With 0 bases removed from V and 4 bases from J, the gap between germline ends came to 18 bases. CDR3 loop: CASSQDLSGGRTTEAFF. The DNA for the CDR3 is TGCGCCAGCAGCCAAGATCTATCCGGAGGCCGGACCACTGAAGCTTTCTTT.